Listed below are T cell receptor beta chains from one sample, sequenced in a study of CD8+ T cells in alopecia areata. This table comes from immunoSEQ multiplex PCR, and its TCRdb copy is limited to in-frame clones, with some not included. The sample lists over 150,000 clones; nearly 60% were seen once. Sample: CD4+ T cells sorted from blood, taken at week 24, from a patient treated with tofacitinib. The receptors were sampled from a human donor with alopecia areata. CDR3s include the opening cysteine and the closing phenylalanine or tryptophan. The D gene is left open where the match is weak. Some rows mark clone size as missing; the rest say once, few, many or name a class of expanded clone.

.	TRBV5-1	TRBJ2-5	.	CASSLSGYQETQYF	TGCGCCAGCAGCTTGTCTGGCTACCAAGAGACCCAGTACTTC
.	TRBV7-3	TRBJ1-1	.	CASSPQRGEGTEAFF	TGTGCCAGCAGCCCCCAAAGGGGAGAGGGCACTGAAGCTTTCTTT
.	TRBV6-5	TRBJ1-1	.	CASSYGLRAFF	TGTGCCAGCAGTTACGGCCTTCGTGCTTTCTTT
TRBD2	TRBV5-4	TRBJ2-7	few	CASSLESSGSYEQYF	TGTGCCAGCAGCTTGGAGTCTAGCGGGAGCTACGAGCAGTACTTC
.	TRBV6-5	TRBJ2-1	.	CASGGTDPYNEQFF	TGTGCCAGCGGGGGGACTGACCCCTACAATGAGCAGTTCTTC
TRBD2	TRBV7-3	TRBJ2-2	.	CASSPGLANTGELFF	TGTGCCAGCAGCCCCGGACTAGCTAATACCGGGGAGCTGTTTTTT
.	TRBV5-4	TRBJ1-4	.	CASSAQGVINEKLFF	TGTGCCAGCAGCGCCCAAGGGGTGATTAATGAAAAACTGTTTTTT
TRBD1	TRBV23-1	TRBJ2-7	.	CASSQSRQGGYEQYF	TGCGCCAGCAGTCAATCACGACAGGGGGGCTACGAGCAGTACTTC
.	TRBV7-3	TRBJ1-1	few	CASSLSHSTEAFF	TGTGCCAGCAGCTTATCTCACAGCACTGAAGCTTTCTTT
TRBD1	TRBV19	TRBJ1-1	few	CASKDRGSAFF	TGTGCCAGCAAGGACAGGGGGTCCGCTTTCTTT
.	TRBV27	TRBJ2-7	.	CASSSLTEDYEQYF	TGTGCCAGCAGTTCTTTGACAGAAGACTACGAGCAGTACTTC
TRBD2	TRBV7-2	TRBJ2-4	.	CATSTSVENIQYF	TGTGCCACCTCGACTAGCGTGGAAAACATTCAGTACTTC
.	TRBV7-9	TRBJ2-3	few	CASSSRGGGADTQYF	TGTGCCAGCAGCTCACGCGGAGGGGGCGCAGATACGCAGTATTTT
TRBD1	TRBV29-1	TRBJ1-2	few	CSVTDRVANYGYTF	TGCAGCGTCACGGACAGGGTGGCTAACTATGGCTACACCTTC
TRBD2	TRBV6-6	TRBJ2-3	few	CASRRSAGATDTQYF	TGTGCCAGCAGGAGGTCAGCGGGAGCGACAGATACGCAGTATTTT